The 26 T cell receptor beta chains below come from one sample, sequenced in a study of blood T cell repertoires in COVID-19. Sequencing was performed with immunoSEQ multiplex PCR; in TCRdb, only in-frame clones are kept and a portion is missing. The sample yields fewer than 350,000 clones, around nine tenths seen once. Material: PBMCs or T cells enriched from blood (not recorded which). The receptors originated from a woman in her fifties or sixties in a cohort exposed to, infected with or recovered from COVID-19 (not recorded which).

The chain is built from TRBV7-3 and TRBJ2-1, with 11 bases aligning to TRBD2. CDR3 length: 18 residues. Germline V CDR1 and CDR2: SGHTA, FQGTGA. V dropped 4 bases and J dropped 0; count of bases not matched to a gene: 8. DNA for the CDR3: TGTGCCAGCAGCTCCGGGACTAGCGGAGGGAGCTCCTACAATGAGCAGTTCTTC. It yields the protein CASSSGTSGGSSYNEQFF.

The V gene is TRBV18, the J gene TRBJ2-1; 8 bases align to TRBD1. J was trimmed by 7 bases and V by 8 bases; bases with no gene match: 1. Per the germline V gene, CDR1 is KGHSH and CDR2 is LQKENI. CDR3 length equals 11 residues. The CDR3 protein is CASGTGNEQFF. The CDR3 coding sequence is TGTGCCAGCGGGACAGGTAATGAGCAGTTCTTC.

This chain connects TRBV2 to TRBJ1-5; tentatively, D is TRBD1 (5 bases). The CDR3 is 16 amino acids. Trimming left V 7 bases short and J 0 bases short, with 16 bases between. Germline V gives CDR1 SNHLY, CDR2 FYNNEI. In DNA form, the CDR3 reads TGTGCCAGCAATCCCCGACGACAGACTAGCAATCAGCCCCAGCATTTT. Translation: CASNPRRQTSNQPQHF. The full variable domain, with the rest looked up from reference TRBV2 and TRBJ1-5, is EPEVTQTPSHQVTQMGQEVILRCVPISNHLYFYWYRQILGQKVEFLVSFYNNEISEKSEIFDDQFSVERPDGSNFTLKIRSTKLEDSAMYFCASNPRRQTSNQPQHFGDGTRLSIL.

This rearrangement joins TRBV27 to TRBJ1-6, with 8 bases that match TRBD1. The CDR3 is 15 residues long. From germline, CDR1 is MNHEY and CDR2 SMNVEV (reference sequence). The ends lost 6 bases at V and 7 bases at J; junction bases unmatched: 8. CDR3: CASSTGQGRNSPLHF. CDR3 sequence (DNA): TGTGCCAGCAGCACCGGACAGGGTCGCAATTCACCCCTCCACTTT.

The CDR3: CASSLTFRTSGYNEQFF. The CDR3 DNA reads TGTGCCAGCAGCTTAACGTTCCGGACTAGCGGCTACAATGAGCAGTTCTTC. This sequence joins TRBV7-3 and TRBJ2-1, with TRBD2 identical over 10 bases. Trimming removed 0 bases from V and 3 bases from J; junction bases left unmatched: 5. Per germline, CDR1 SGHTA and CDR2 FQGTGA. The CDR3 spans 17 residues. The full variable domain, completed using reference TRBV7-3 and TRBJ2-1, is GAGVSQTPSNKVTEKGKYVELRCDPISGHTALYWYRQSLGQGPEFLIYFQGTGAADDSGLPNDRFFAVRPEGSVSTLKIQRTERGDSAVYLCASSLTFRTSGYNEQFFGPGTRLTVL.

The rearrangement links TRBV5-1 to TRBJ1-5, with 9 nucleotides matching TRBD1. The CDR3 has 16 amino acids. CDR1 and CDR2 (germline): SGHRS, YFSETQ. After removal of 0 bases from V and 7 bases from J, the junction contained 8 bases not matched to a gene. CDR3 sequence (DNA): TGCGCCAGCAGCTTGGCCGAGGAGGACAGGGGCCAGCCCCAGCATTTT. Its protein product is CASSLAEEDRGQPQHF.

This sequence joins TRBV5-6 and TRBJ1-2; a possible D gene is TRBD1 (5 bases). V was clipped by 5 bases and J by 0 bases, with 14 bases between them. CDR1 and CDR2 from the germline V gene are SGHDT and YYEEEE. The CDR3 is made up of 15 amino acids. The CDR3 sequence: CASRETGETNYGYTF. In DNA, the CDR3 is TGTGCCAGCAGGGAAACAGGAGAAACTAACTATGGCTACACCTTC.

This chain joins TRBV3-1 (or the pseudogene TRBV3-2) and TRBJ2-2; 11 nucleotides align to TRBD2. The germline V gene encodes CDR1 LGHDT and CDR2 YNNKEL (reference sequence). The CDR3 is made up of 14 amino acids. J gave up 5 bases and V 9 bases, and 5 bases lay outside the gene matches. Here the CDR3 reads CASHSGRETGELFF. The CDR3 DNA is TGTGCCAGTCATAGCGGGAGGGAAACCGGGGAGCTGTTTTTT.

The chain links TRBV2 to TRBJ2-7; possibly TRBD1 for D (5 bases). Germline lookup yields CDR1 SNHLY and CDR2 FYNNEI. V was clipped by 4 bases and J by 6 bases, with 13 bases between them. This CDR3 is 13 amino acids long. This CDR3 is CASSGQGGFEQYF. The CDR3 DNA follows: TGTGCCAGCAGTGGGCAGGGCGGATTCGAGCAGTACTTC.

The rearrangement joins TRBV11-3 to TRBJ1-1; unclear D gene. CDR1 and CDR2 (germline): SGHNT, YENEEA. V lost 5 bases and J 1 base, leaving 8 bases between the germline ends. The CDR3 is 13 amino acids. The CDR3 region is CASSIFPNTEAFF. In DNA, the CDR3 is TGTGCCAGCAGCATCTTCCCGAACACTGAAGCTTTCTTT.

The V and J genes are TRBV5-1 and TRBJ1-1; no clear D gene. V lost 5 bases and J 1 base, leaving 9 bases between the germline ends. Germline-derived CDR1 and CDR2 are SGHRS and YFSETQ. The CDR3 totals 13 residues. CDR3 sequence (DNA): TGCGCCAGCAGTTCCCAGTGGAACACTGAAGCTTTCTTT. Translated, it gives CASSSQWNTEAFF.

The CDR3 region is CASSRLARSRGTQFANTEAFF. The CDR3 bases are TGTGCCAGCAGCCGCCTGGCCCGGTCGCGGGGGACCCAGTTCGCGAACACTGAAGCTTTCTTT. The chain has TRBV3-1 (or the pseudogene TRBV3-2) and TRBJ1-1, with D perhaps matching TRBD1 (5 bases). This CDR3 is 21 amino acids long. Germline V gene sequence: CDR1 LGHDT, CDR2 YNNKEL (reference sequence). V shed 4 bases and J shed 1 base, with 31 bases lying between them.

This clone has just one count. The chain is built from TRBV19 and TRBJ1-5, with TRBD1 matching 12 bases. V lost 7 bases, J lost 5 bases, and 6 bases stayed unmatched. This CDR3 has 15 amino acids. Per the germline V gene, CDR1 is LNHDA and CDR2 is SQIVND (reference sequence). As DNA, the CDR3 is TGTGCCAGTACCACGGGACAGGGGGCCGATCAGCCCCAGCATTTT. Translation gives CASTTGQGADQPQHF. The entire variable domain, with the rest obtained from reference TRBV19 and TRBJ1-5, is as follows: DGGITQSPKYLFRKEGQNVTLSCEQNLNHDAMYWYRQDPGQGLRLIYYSQIVNDFQKGDIAEGYSVSREKKESFPLTVTSAQKNPTAFYLCASTTGQGADQPQHFGDGTRLSIL.

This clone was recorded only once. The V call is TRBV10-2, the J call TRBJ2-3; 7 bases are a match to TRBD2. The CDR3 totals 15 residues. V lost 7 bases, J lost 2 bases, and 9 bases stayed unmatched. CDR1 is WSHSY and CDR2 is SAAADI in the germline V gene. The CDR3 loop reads CASTLREYATDTQYF. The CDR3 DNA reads TGCGCCAGCACCTTGCGGGAGTACGCCACAGATACGCAGTATTTT.

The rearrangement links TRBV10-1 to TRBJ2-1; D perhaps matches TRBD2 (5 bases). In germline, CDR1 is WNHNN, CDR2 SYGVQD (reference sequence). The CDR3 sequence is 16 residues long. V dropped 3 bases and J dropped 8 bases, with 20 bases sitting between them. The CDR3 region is CASSDERLPSGDEQFF. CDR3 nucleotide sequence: TGCGCCAGCAGTGATGAGCGGCTCCCTTCCGGGGATGAGCAGTTCTTC.

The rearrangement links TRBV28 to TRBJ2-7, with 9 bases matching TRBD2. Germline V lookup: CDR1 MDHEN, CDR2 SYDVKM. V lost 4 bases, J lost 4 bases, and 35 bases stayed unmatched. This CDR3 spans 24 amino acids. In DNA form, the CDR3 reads TGTGCCAGCAGTTCCTTTATGGGACCGGACGCTAAGCGGGTTAGCGGGAGCACTCTGTACGAGCAGTACTTC. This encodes CASSSFMGPDAKRVSGSTLYEQYF.

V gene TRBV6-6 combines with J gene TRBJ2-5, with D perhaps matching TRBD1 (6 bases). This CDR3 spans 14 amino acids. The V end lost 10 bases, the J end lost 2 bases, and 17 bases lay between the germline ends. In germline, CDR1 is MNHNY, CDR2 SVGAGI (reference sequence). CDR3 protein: CATGRGAEQETQYF. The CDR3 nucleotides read TGTGCCACCGGCAGGGGTGCAGAACAAGAGACCCAGTACTTC.

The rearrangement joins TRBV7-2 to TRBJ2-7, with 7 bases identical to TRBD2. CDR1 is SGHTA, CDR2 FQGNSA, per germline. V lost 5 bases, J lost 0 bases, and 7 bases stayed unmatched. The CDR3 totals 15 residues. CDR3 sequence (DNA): TGTGCCAGCAGCCCCGGGACTACCGGCTCCTACGAGCAGTACTTC. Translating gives CASSPGTTGSYEQYF.

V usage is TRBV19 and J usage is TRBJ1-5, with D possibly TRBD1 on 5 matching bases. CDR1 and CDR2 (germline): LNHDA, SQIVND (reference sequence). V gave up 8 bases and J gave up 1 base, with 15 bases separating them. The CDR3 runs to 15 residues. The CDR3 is CASGGGVGSNQPQHF. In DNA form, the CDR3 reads TGTGCCAGTGGGGGGGGAGTGGGAAGCAATCAGCCCCAGCATTTT.

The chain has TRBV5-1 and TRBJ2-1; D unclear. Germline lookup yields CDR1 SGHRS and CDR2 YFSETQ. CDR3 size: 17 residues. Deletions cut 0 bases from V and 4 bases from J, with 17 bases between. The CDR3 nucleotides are TGCGCCAGCAGCTTGGTAGCAGCCCCCGAAGGATACAATGAGCAGTTCTTC. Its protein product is CASSLVAAPEGYNEQFF.

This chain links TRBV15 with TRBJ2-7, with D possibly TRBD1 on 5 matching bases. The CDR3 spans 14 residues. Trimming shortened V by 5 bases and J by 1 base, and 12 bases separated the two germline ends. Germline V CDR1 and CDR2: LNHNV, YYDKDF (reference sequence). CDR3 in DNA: TGTGCCACCAGCCCAACCGGACATTCCTACGAGCAGTACTTC. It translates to CATSPTGHSYEQYF.

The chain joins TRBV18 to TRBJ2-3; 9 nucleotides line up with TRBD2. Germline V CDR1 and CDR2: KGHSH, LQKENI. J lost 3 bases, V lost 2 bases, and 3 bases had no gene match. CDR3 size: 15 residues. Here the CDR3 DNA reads TGTGCCAGCTCACCAGTAGCGGGAGTTACAGATACGCAGTATTTT. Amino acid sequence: CASSPVAGVTDTQYF.

CDR3 residues: CASSHRDIKETQYF. The CDR3 region has the DNA TGTGCCAGCAGCCACCGGGACATTAAAGAGACCCAGTACTTC. The rearrangement joins TRBV11-2 to TRBJ2-5, with D tentatively TRBD1 (6 bases). Germline V gene sequence: CDR1 SGHAT, CDR2 FQNNGV. The CDR3 covers 14 residues. Trimming pared 5 bases from V and 3 bases from J, leaving 13 bases between.

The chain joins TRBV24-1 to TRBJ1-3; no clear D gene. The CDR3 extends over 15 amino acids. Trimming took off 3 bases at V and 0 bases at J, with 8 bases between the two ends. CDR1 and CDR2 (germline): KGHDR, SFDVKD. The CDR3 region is CATSDAPGSGNTIYF. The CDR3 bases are TGTGCCACCAGTGATGCTCCGGGCTCTGGAAACACCATATATTTT.

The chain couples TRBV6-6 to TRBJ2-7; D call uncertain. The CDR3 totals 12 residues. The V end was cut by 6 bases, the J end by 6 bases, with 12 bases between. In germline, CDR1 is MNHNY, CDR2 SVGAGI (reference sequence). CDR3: CASSPDTGEQYF. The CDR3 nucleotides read TGTGCCAGCAGCCCCGACACTGGCGAGCAGTACTTC.

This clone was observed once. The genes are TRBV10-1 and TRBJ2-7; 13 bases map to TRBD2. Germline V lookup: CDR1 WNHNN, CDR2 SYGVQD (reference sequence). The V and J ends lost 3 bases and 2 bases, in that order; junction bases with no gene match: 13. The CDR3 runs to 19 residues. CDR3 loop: CASSEPLTSGRPHPYEQYF. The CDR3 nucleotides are TGCGCCAGCAGTGAACCCCTGACTAGCGGGAGGCCTCATCCCTACGAGCAGTACTTC.